This T cell receptor (beta chain) was obtained from a study of blood T cells in healthy people across ages. A second roughly 7 to 11 cycle PCR used barcoded and J-beta primers. Each of the cDNA molecules was tagged by a template-switch adaptor with 12 random nucleotides. TCRdb recomputed calls from the 5' RACE reads with MiXCR, one row per CDR3 protein. The table includes about 380,000 distinct CDR3 sequences, roughly half detected once. CDR3 length: 16 amino acids. The trim removed 6 bases at V and 1 base at J, leaving 10 bases unmatched. This receptor was obtained from a man aged 55 to 70 in good health. Sequenced input: blood. The chain has TRBV12-3 or TRBV12-4 and TRBJ2-5, with 8 bases aligning to TRBD2. The CDR3 DNA sequence: TGTGCCAGCAGAAGGGGACTAGGCGGGGGCCAAGAGACCCAGTACTTC. It specifies CASRRGLGGGQETQYF.